This T cell receptor beta chain was recorded in a study of shared T cell receptors in the human thymus. The V and J ends lost 6 bases and 8 bases, in that order; junction bases with no gene match: 7. The CDR3 has 13 amino acids. Germline values: CDR1 MDHEN, CDR2 SYDVKM. The data were produced by immunoSEQ multiplex PCR, yet TCRdb's version contains in-frame clones alone and is incomplete. The table records roughly 500,000 clones, roughly 74% of them present only once. The sample holds a few counts of this clone. These data also featured in a second study, about human thymus T cells. That work contributes: Unrelated individuals were reported by related research to share highly overlapping thymic repertoires.

The sample taken for sequencing was thymocytes. The rearrangement uses TRBV28 and TRBJ2-4; TRBD1 agrees at 7 bases. The receptor was derived from a boy under two years old with a congenital heart defect. CDR3 sequence reads: CASRTGLGDIQYF. The CDR3 DNA is TGTGCCAGCAGGACAGGGTTGGGGGACATTCAGTACTTC.